This T cell receptor beta chain appears in the sequencing data of a study of blood T cell repertoires in COVID-19. Study-level background: The United States, Italy and Spain provided the acute and convalescent COVID-19 samples. PBMCs, B-cell-depleted T cells, or T cells provided the cDNA or gDNA that made up the material.

Recruited during active infection, patients (from Seattle) were subsequently followed longitudinally. Germline lookup yields CDR1 MNHEY and CDR2 SVGAGI. The length of the CDR3 is 15 residues. Trimming stripped 7 bases from V and 8 bases from J, with 20 bases between. Per the authors' pipeline: Researchers report that nucleated cell counts were estimated from reference gene primer amplification. Method: immunoSEQ multiplex PCR; TCRdb's copy keeps in-frame clones and lacks some. That table gives V, J and clone size, and the DNA gave D and trimming. Here the sample spans 45,000 or so clones, 85% to 90% being singletons.

V gene TRBV6-5 combines with J gene TRBJ1-4; D remains unclear. The receptor comes from a man aged 40-49 years with COVID-19, enrolled during active disease. The source material was peripheral blood. CDR3 DNA sequence: TGTGCCAGCATTTCCCCCCCGGAGGAAGGAGAAAAACTGTTTTTT. It translates to CASISPPEEGEKLFF.